What follows are 31 T cell receptor beta chains derived from one specimen sequenced in a study of molecular identifiers for immune sequencing clone quantification. TCRdb ran MiXCR on the PCR reads and lists one entry per CDR3 protein. The table has some 320,000 distinct CDR3 sequences, 20% to 25% seen once; the top ten hold about 0.79%. Material for sequencing was naive CD8+ T cells from blood, with Jurkat cell RNA spiked in. The subset: FACS-sorted CD8+CD4-CCR7+CD45RA+ naive T cells. All receptors come from a human donor in good health. Some libraries in this study had Jurkat cell RNA spiked in.

A word on this clonotype: Being one base from a much bigger clone, this may be a read error. The gene calls are TRBV19 and TRBJ2-3; D is undetermined. The better agreement between TRBJ1-5 and the DNA end casts doubt on the J call. The CDR3 length is 14 residues. CDR1 and CDR2 (germline): LNHDA, SQIVND (reference sequence). Here the CDR3 reads CASSTLHGTDTQHF. The CDR3 nucleotides are TGTGCCAGTAGTACCCTCCATGGAACAGATACGCAGCATTTT.

This clonotype came up a few times. The genes are TRBV30 and TRBJ2-7, with D perhaps matching TRBD1 (5 bases). The CDR3 contains 17 residues. V was pared by 3 bases and J by 4 bases, with 25 bases between. Per germline, CDR1 GTSNPN and CDR2 SVGIG (reference sequence). CDR3 sequence (DNA): TGTGCCTGGAGCGTACCTCTAGGCGCGACTGGGGCGTACGAGCAGTACTTC. Protein product: CAWSVPLGATGAYEQYF.

This clonotype was seen many times. V usage is TRBV6-1 and J usage is TRBJ2-3; the D gene is possibly TRBD2 (7 bases). V was shortened by 0 bases and J by 4 bases, with 11 bases between the two germline ends. The germline CDR1 and CDR2 sequences are MNHNS and SASEGT. This CDR3 region has 15 residues. CDR3 residues: CASSEAGGHADTQYF. The DNA for the CDR3 is TGTGCCAGCAGTGAAGCGGGGGGGCACGCAGATACGCAGTATTTT.

This clonotype was observed at least ten times. This chain links TRBV7-9 with TRBJ2-7; 9 bases are shared with TRBD1. CDR1 and CDR2 (germline): SEHNR, FQNEAQ (reference sequence). CDR3 length: 14 residues. J was trimmed by 3 bases and V by 3 bases; bases with no gene match: 3. The CDR3 is CASSFGDRDYEQYF. CDR3 coding DNA: TGTGCCAGCAGCTTTGGGGACAGGGACTACGAGCAGTACTTC.

There are many counts of this clonotype. The chain carries TRBV7-2 and TRBJ2-6; D is unclear. The CDR3 spans 15 residues. Per germline, CDR1 SGHTA and CDR2 FQGNSA. Trimming shortened V by 1 base and J by 2 bases, and 6 bases separated the two germline ends. The CDR3 here is CASSLDAAGANVLTF. In DNA form, the CDR3 reads TGTGCCAGCAGCTTAGATGCCGCTGGGGCCAACGTCCTGACTTTC.

There are many counts of this clonotype. CDR3 sequence: CASRGTDEAFF. CDR3 nucleotide sequence: TGTGCCAGCAGGGGTACTGATGAAGCTTTCTTT. This chain uses TRBV6-5 with TRBJ1-1; D remains unclear. Trimming cost V 6 bases and J 7 bases, with 9 bases left between them. CDR1 and CDR2 from the germline V gene are MNHEY and SVGAGI. The CDR3 contains 11 residues.

Concerning this clonotype itself: This sequence may be a read error, since a much larger clone differs from it by one base. This chain links TRBV24-1 with TRBJ2-5; unclear D gene. CDR1 is KGHDR and CDR2 is SFDVKD in the germline V gene. The CDR3 is made up of 17 amino acids. The CDR3 spells CATSDPPRQILQEAQYF. CDR3 in DNA: TGTGCCACCAGTGACCCACCCCGACAAATCCTCCAAGAGGCCCAGTACTTC.

This clonotype came up many times. This chain connects TRBV4-1 to TRBJ1-4, with a weak D call TRBD1 (6 bases). V was trimmed by 5 bases and J by 4 bases, leaving 11 bases between them. The germline gives CDR1 MGHRA, CDR2 YSYEKL. CDR3 length: 14 amino acids. CDR3 residues: CASSERQVNEKLFF. The CDR3 bases are TGCGCCAGCAGCGAAAGACAGGTTAATGAAAAACTGTTTTTT.

This clonotype appeared many times. J is TRBJ2-7 and V is TRBV12-5; D not resolved. This CDR3 has 14 residues. Per the germline V gene, CDR1 is LGHNT and CDR2 is FRNRAP. Trimming shortened V by 2 bases and J by 5 bases, and 13 bases separated the two germline ends. CDR3 DNA: TGTGCTAGTGGTTTGTTTACCCGGCCCAACGAGCAGTACTTC. It codes for CASGLFTRPNEQYF.

This clonotype was recorded at least ten times. This chain uses TRBV19 with TRBJ1-1; TRBD1 matches at 7 bases. Germline assignment: CDR1 LNHDA and CDR2 SQIVND (reference sequence). This CDR3 is built from 14 residues. The V segment lost 5 bases and the J segment 4 bases; nucleotides outside the gene matches: 7. DNA for the CDR3: TGTGCCAGTAGTCAAGGACAGGTTTTCACTGAAGCTTTCTTT. Protein: CASSQGQVFTEAFF. The whole variable domain, remainder taken from reference TRBV19 and TRBJ1-1, is DGGITQSPKYLFRKEGQNVTLSCEQNLNHDAMYWYRQDPGQGLRLIYYSQIVNDFQKGDIAEGYSVSREKKESFPLTVTSAQKNPTAFYLCASSQGQVFTEAFFGQGTRLTVV.

In its sample, this clonotype was seen many times. V and J are TRBV7-9 and TRBJ2-4; the D gene is possibly TRBD1 (5 bases). CDR1 SEHNR and CDR2 FQNEAQ come from the germline V gene (reference sequence). The CDR3 length is 15 residues. The V gene lost 5 bases and the J gene lost 0 bases, with 11 bases spanning the gap. Written as DNA, the CDR3 is TGTGCCAGCAGCACCGCAGGGTTAGCCAAAAACATTCAGTACTTC. Translating it yields CASSTAGLAKNIQYF.

At least ten counts were recorded for this clonotype. The chain carries TRBV19 and TRBJ2-1, with D unclear. Trimming left V 7 bases short and J 1 base short, with 8 bases between. The CDR3 spans 13 residues. Germline V gene sequence: CDR1 LNHDA, CDR2 SQIVND (reference sequence). The CDR3 DNA reads TGTGCCAGTACATCCCAGTCCTACAATGAGCAGTTCTTC. Its translation: CASTSQSYNEQFF.

There are many counts of this clonotype. The chain couples TRBV18 to TRBJ1-1, with TRBD1 matching 9 bases. The CDR3 loop spans 18 amino acids. Germline V CDR1 and CDR2: KGHSH, LQKENI. Trimming at V came to 0 bases and at J to 0 bases, leaving 8 bases not matched to a gene. The CDR3 DNA is TGTGCCAGCTCACCACCTTGGAACAGGGGGCAAGTGAACACTGAAGCTTTCTTT. This sequence encodes CASSPPWNRGQVNTEAFF.

The sample holds many counts of this clonotype. V usage is TRBV9 and J usage is TRBJ2-7; 8 bases are shared with TRBD2. Looked up from germline, CDR1 is SGDLS and CDR2 is YYNGEE. The trim removed 4 bases at V and 1 base at J, leaving 10 bases unmatched. This CDR3 contains 16 residues. For the CDR3, the DNA is TGTGCCAGCAGCCCCGGCGGGGTAGCGGGGTCCTACGAGCAGTACTTC. Translating it yields CASSPGGVAGSYEQYF. Full variable domain (rest looked up from reference TRBV9 and TRBJ2-7): DSGVTQTPKHLITATGQRVTLRCSPRSGDLSVYWYQQSLDQGLQFLIQYYNGEERAKGNILERFSAQQFPDLHSELNLSSLELGDSALYFCASSPGGVAGSYEQYFGPGTRLTVT.

This clonotype has ten or more counts. The V gene is TRBV7-2, the J gene TRBJ2-7, with D perhaps TRBD1 (5 bases). The CDR3 has 14 residues. Looked up from germline, CDR1 is SGHTA and CDR2 is FQGNSA. V gave up 2 bases and J gave up 7 bases, with 15 bases separating them. The CDR3: CASSLTGWGAEQYF. The CDR3 bases are TGTGCCAGCAGCTTAACGGGCTGGGGCGCGGAGCAGTACTTC. Full variable domain (missing parts from reference TRBV7-2 and TRBJ2-7): GAGVSQSPSNKVTEKGKDVELRCDPISGHTALYWYRQSLGQGLEFLIYFQGNSAPDKSGLPSDRFSAERTGGSVSTLTIQRTQQEDSAVYLCASSLTGWGAEQYFGPGTRLTVT.

This clonotype was seen a handful of times. The V call is TRBV12-5, the J call TRBJ2-3; TRBD2 matches 11 bases. The CDR3 sequence is 17 residues long. Germline V CDR1 and CDR2: LGHNT, FRNRAP. V dropped 3 bases and J dropped 3; count of bases not matched to a gene: 8. This chain's CDR3 is CASGFQIAGGRTDTQYF. In nucleotides, the CDR3 is TGTGCTAGTGGTTTCCAAATAGCGGGGGGGCGAACAGATACGCAGTATTTT.

Note on this clonotype: This sequence may be a read error, since a much larger clone differs from it by one base. J is TRBJ1-1 and V is TRBV9, with TRBD1 matching 9 bases. After removal of 3 bases from V and 4 bases from J, the junction contained 7 bases not matched to a gene. Germline values: CDR1 SGDLS, CDR2 YYNGEE. There are 15 residues in the CDR3. CDR3 coding DNA: TGTGCCAGCAGCGCCCCGGGACAGGGACTCACTGAAGCTTTCTTT. Translating it yields CASSAPGQGLTEAFF.

To note about this clonotype: A single base separates this from a much larger clone, so it may be a read error. The rearrangement uses TRBV2 and TRBJ2-3; 9 bases line up with TRBD2. There are 16 residues in the CDR3. The germline gives CDR1 SNHLY, CDR2 FYNNEI. Unmatched junction bases numbered 7, after V lost 4 bases and J lost 2 bases. The CDR3 here is CASSVDPSGDTDTQYF. CDR3 coding DNA: TGTGCCAGCAGTGTTGACCCTAGCGGGGACACAGATACGCAGTATTTT. Full variable domain (outside the CDR3, taken from reference TRBV2 and TRBJ2-3): EPEVTQTPSHQVTQMGQEVILRCVPISNHLYFYWYRQILGQKVEFLVSFYNNEISEKSEIFDDQFSVERPDGSNFTLKIRSTKLEDSAMYFCASSVDPSGDTDTQYFGPGTRLTVL.

This clonotype was seen repeatedly, ten times or more. The genes are TRBV5-6 and TRBJ2-3, with 7 bases lining up with TRBD1. The CDR3 loop spans 15 amino acids. The trim removed 0 bases at V and 1 base at J, leaving 2 bases unmatched. Germline assignment: CDR1 SGHDT and CDR2 YYEEEE. Here the CDR3 DNA reads TGTGCCAGCAGCTTGGCCGGGACAGGCACAGATACGCAGTATTTT. Translated: CASSLAGTGTDTQYF.

This clonotype showed up many times. The chain couples TRBV6-1 to TRBJ2-1; TRBD1 agrees at 10 bases. V lost 2 bases, J lost 9 bases, and 13 bases stayed unmatched. The CDR3 contains 17 residues. Germline-derived CDR1 and CDR2 are MNHNS and SASEGT. The DNA for the CDR3 is TGTGCCAGCAGTGAAAGATATCCGGGACAGGGGTTGGGTGAGCAGTTCTTC. It encodes CASSERYPGQGLGEQFF.

This clonotype was seen at least ten times. The J gene is TRBJ1-1, the V gene TRBV27; 7 nucleotides align to TRBD1. V gave up 6 bases and J gave up 4 bases; unmatched junction bases: 11. In germline, CDR1 is MNHEY, CDR2 SMNVEV (reference sequence). The CDR3 runs 15 residues. CDR3 coding DNA: TGTGCCAGCAGCCCCCTCCAGGGGGTGACCACTGAAGCTTTCTTT. It encodes CASSPLQGVTTEAFF.

This clonotype was detected ten times or more. The chain joins TRBV15 to TRBJ1-5; possible D gene TRBD1, 5 bases. V lost 1 base and J lost 4, with 14 bases in between. CDR3 size: 16 residues. Per germline, CDR1 LNHNV and CDR2 YYDKDF (reference sequence). CDR3 bases: TGTGCCACCAGCAGAGTTGGGGACCGGGATAATCAGCCCCAGCATTTT. Encoded protein: CATSRVGDRDNQPQHF.

Comments on this clonotype: The junction shows a germline mismatch at one end, possibly a read error. The chain combines TRBV10-1 with TRBJ2-7; 10 nucleotides match TRBD2. Germline CDR1 reads WNHNN; CDR2 reads SYGVQD (reference sequence). The length of the CDR3 is 15 residues. The CDR3 sequence: CASSEGTSALYERYF. The DNA for the CDR3 is TGCGCCAGCAGTGAAGGGACTAGCGCGCTATACGAGCGGTACTTC.

The rearrangement joins TRBV11-2 to TRBJ2-7; D might be TRBD1 (5 bases). The CDR3 extends over 15 amino acids. Germline CDR1 is SGHAT and CDR2 is FQNNGV. Trimming cost V 1 base and J 0 bases, with 10 bases left between them. The CDR3, as DNA: TGTGCCAGCAGCTTAGCGACAGCCAGCTCCTACGAGCAGTACTTC. Translated: CASSLATASSYEQYF.

The chain is built from TRBV5-6 and TRBJ1-1; D gene uncertain. Per the germline V gene, CDR1 is SGHDT and CDR2 is YYEEEE. Trimming removed 2 bases from V and 0 bases from J, with 8 bases in between. This CDR3 has 14 amino acids. The CDR3 coding sequence is TGTGCCAGCAGCTTAGACAACATGAACACTGAAGCTTTCTTT. Translated: CASSLDNMNTEAFF.

On this clonotype itself: A single base separates this from a much larger clone, so it may be a read error. The chain links TRBV19 to TRBJ2-1; TRBD2 matches 10 bases. CDR3 length equals 14 residues. Germline values: CDR1 LNHDA, CDR2 SQIVND (reference sequence). DNA for the CDR3: TGTGCCAGTACCTCTTCTAGCGGGGGTTTTGCTCGGCTCTTC. It translates to CASTSSSGGFARLF. Looking up the rest from reference TRBV19 and TRBJ2-1 gives the full variable domain: DGGITQSPKYLFRKEGQNVTLSCEQNLNHDAMYWYRQDPGQGLRLIYYSQIVNDFQKGDIAEGYSVSREKKESFPLTVTSAQKNPTAFYLCASTSSSGGFARLFGPGTRLTVL.

This clonotype showed up many times. The chain couples TRBV15 to TRBJ1-1; D is perhaps TRBD1 (6 bases). Per germline, CDR1 LNHNV and CDR2 YYDKDF (reference sequence). The CDR3 totals 15 residues. Deletions cut 5 bases from V and 6 bases from J, with 19 bases between. The CDR3 here is CATSYTTGWVPEAFF. The CDR3 coding sequence is TGTGCCACCAGCTATACCACAGGGTGGGTGCCTGAAGCTTTCTTT.

As for this clonotype: This may stem from a read error, because a much larger clone lies one nucleotide away. The CDR3 does not end in the conserved phenylalanine or tryptophan, so this is likely a read error. The J gene is TRBJ1-1, the V gene TRBV7-2; maybe TRBD1 (5 bases). The germline V gene encodes CDR1 SGHTA and CDR2 FQGNSA. The CDR3 covers 13 residues. The ends were cut back, 3 bases at V and 5 bases at J, with 10 bases in the middle. This chain's CDR3 is CASSFGGRTEAFS. The CDR3 coding sequence is TGTGCCAGCAGCTTCGGGGGTCGGACTGAAGCTTTCTCT.

This chain links TRBV7-9 with TRBJ2-7; D gene unclear. Germline V gene sequence: CDR1 SEHNR, CDR2 FQNEAQ (reference sequence). Trimming took 8 bases from V and 6 from J, leaving 17 bases between them. CDR3 length equals 13 residues. The CDR3 coding sequence is TGTGCCAGCGGCACAGACTTGAAAATCGAGCAGTACTTC. Its protein is CASGTDLKIEQYF.

This clonotype was recorded many times. The rearrangement links TRBV6-5 to TRBJ2-2; no clear D. Germline V gene sequence: CDR1 MNHEY, CDR2 SVGAGI. Trimming removed 0 bases at V and 0 bases at J, with 5 bases between. The CDR3 is 15 amino acids. This CDR3 reads CASSYSSANTGELFF. The DNA of the CDR3 is TGTGCCAGCAGTTACTCGTCCGCGAACACCGGGGAGCTGTTTTTT.

At least ten counts were recorded for this clonotype. The chain couples TRBV28 to TRBJ1-2, with D unclear. Germline CDR1 and CDR2: MDHEN and SYDVKM. V lost 3 bases and J 4 bases, leaving 9 bases between the germline ends. This CDR3 comprises 13 residues. The CDR3 protein is CASSLSGSYGYTF. CDR3 coding DNA: TGTGCCAGCAGTTTGTCCGGGTCCTATGGCTACACCTTC.